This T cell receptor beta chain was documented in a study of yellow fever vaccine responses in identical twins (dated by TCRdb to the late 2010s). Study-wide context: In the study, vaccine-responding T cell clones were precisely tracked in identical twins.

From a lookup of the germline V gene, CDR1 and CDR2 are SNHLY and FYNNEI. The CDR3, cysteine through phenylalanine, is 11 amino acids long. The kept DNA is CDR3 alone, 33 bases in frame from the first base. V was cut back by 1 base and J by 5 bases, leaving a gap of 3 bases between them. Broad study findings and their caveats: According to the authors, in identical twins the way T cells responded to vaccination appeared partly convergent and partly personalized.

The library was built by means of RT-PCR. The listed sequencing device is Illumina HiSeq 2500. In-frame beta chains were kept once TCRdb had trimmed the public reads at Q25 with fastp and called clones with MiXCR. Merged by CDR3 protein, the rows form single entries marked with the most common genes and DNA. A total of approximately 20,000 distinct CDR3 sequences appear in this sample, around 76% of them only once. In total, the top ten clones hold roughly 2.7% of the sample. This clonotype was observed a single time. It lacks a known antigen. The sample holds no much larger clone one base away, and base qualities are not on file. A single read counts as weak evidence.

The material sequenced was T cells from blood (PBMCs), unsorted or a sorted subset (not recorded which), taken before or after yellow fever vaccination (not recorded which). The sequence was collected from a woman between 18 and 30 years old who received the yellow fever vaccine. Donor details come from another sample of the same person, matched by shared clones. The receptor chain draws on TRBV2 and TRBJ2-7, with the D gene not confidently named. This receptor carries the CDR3 CASSEEDEQYF. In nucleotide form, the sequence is TGTGCCAGCAGTGAAGAAGACGAGCAGTACTTC.